Below, 27 T cell receptor beta chains from the same sample are listed, as sequenced in a study of blood T cells in healthy people across ages. A second PCR, run for roughly 7 to 12 cycles, used a sample-barcoded 5' primer plus a J-beta primer mix. Each CDR3 protein is one row after TCRdb ran MiXCR on the 5' RACE reads. The sample has fewer than 1,000,000 distinct CDR3 sequences; around 45% are singletons. Sample: blood. The source is an elderly man in good health.

This clonotype was detected a few times. The V call is TRBV3-1, the J call TRBJ2-7, with 7 nucleotides matching TRBD2. CDR1 is LGHDT, CDR2 YNNKEL, per germline (reference sequence). After removal of 5 bases from V and 2 bases from J, the junction contained 9 bases not matched to a gene. The CDR3 consists of 15 residues. Written as DNA, the CDR3 is TGTGCCAGCAGCTTCGGACTAGTAGTAGCCTACGAGCAGTACTTC. The encoded protein is CASSFGLVVAYEQYF.

Only a few counts were recorded for this clonotype. The chain combines TRBV20-1 with TRBJ1-1; 10 bases are shared with TRBD1. CDR3 length: 15 residues. V dropped 6 bases and J dropped 9; count of bases not matched to a gene: 16. CDR1 is DFQATT and CDR2 is SNEGSKA in the germline V gene (reference sequence). The CDR3 sequence is CSAPDSGTGVLKAFF. CDR3 nucleotides: TGCAGTGCCCCAGACTCCGGGACAGGGGTTTTAAAAGCTTTCTTT.

The chain is built from TRBV2 and TRBJ2-3; 7 bases are shared with TRBD2. After removal of 7 bases from V and 14 bases from J, the junction contained 15 bases not matched to a gene. Germline V gene sequence: CDR1 SNHLY, CDR2 FYNNEI. The CDR3 contains 13 residues. CDR3 amino acids: CASIGGSLGSGYF. As DNA, the CDR3 is TGTGCCAGCATCGGCGGGAGTCTTGGTTCCGGGTATTTT. Drawing the rest from reference TRBV2 and TRBJ2-3, the complete variable domain is EPEVTQTPSHQVTQMGQEVILRCVPISNHLYFYWYRQILGQKVEFLVSFYNNEISEKSEIFDDQFSVERPDGSNFTLKIRSTKLEDSAMYFCASIGGSLGSGYFGPGTRLTVL.

V usage is TRBV28 and J usage is TRBJ2-1; D possibly uses TRBD1 or TRBD2 (5 bases each). Germline V gives CDR1 MDHEN, CDR2 SYDVKM. CDR3 size: 15 residues. V was cut by 6 bases and J by 10 bases, with 22 bases left in between. The CDR3 region has the DNA TGTGCCAGCAGACTCCGGGACGGCCCTGGAGTGGAGCAGTTCTTC. Protein sequence: CASRLRDGPGVEQFF.

The chain links TRBV21-1 to TRBJ2-3; the table's D call, TRBD2, has no DNA check behind it. TRBV21-1 is labeled a pseudogene. The CDR3 contains 15 residues. CDR3 protein: CASPLVWGEADTQYF. The CDR3 nucleotides read TGTGCCTCCCCCCTAGTGTGGGGAGAGGCGGATACGCAGTATTTT.

The chain couples TRBV7-2 to TRBJ2-7; D is ambiguous. The germline CDR1 and CDR2 sequences are SGHTA and FQGNSA. The CDR3 sequence is 13 residues long. V lost 5 bases and J lost 3, with 11 bases in between. CDR3 coding DNA: TGTACCAGCAGCCGAGAAGCATTCTACGAGCAGTACTTC. It specifies CTSSREAFYEQYF.

This sequence joins TRBV11-1 and TRBJ2-5; D may match TRBD1 or TRBD2 (6 bases each). CDR3 length equals 15 residues. Trimming removed 4 bases from V and 5 bases from J, with 17 bases in between. CDR1 SGHAT and CDR2 FQDESV come from the germline V gene (reference sequence). CDR3 protein: CASSWETGGGETQYF. The CDR3 DNA follows: TGTGCCAGCAGCTGGGAGACTGGAGGGGGGGAGACCCAGTACTTC.

With regard to this clonotype: A much larger clone lies a single base off, so this may be a read error. The chain employs TRBV7-3 and TRBJ2-1; TRBD2 aligns across 10 bases. CDR1 and CDR2 from the germline V gene are SGHTA and FQGTGA. The CDR3 runs 15 residues. V lost 10 bases and J lost 2; bases outside the gene matches: 8. Here the CDR3 reads CANSLAGGAYNEQFF. The CDR3 coding sequence is TGTGCCAACAGTTTAGCGGGAGGCGCCTACAATGAGCAGTTCTTC.

This rearrangement joins TRBV10-3 to TRBJ2-7; weak D call: TRBD1 (9 bases). Germline V gene lookup returns CDR1 ENHRY and CDR2 SYGVKD. V dropped 11 bases and J dropped 7 bases, with 33 bases sitting between them. CDR3 size: 17 residues. CDR3 nucleotides: TGTGCCGCCACGGGAGGGGGACAGGGAGGCACCTACAATGAGCAGTACTTC. The encoded protein is CAATGGGQGGTYNEQYF.

This clonotype is a singleton in its sample. DNA of the CDR3: TGCAGCGTCCTCTGGACAGGGGGAGAGACCCAGTACTTC. Translating gives CSVLWTGGETQYF. The chain has TRBV29-1 and TRBJ2-5; 10 nucleotides agree with TRBD1. J was trimmed by 4 bases and V by 6 bases; bases with no gene match: 5. Germline CDR1 SQVTM, CDR2 ANQGSEA. This CDR3 has 13 amino acids.

The table lists this clonotype with many counts. This sequence joins TRBV5-1 and TRBJ2-3; 9 bases line up with TRBD2. Germline V lookup: CDR1 SGHRS, CDR2 YFSETQ. The trim removed 4 bases at V and 6 bases at J, leaving 6 bases unmatched. The CDR3 consists of 14 residues. The CDR3 DNA is TGCGCCAGCAGCCTGACTAGCGGAGCCGATACGCAGTATTTT. This translates into CASSLTSGADTQYF.

The chain recombines TRBV7-2 with TRBJ2-2; D is unresolved. From germline, CDR1 is SGHTA and CDR2 FQGNSA. Trimming removed 1 base at V and 0 bases at J, with 9 bases between. There are 16 residues in the CDR3. The CDR3 nucleotides read TGTGCCAGCAGCTTAGTCAGGCCTGCGAACACCGGGGAGCTGTTTTTT. Protein: CASSLVRPANTGELFF.

A few counts support this clonotype. The V and J genes are TRBV7-6 and TRBJ2-7; D possibly matches TRBD1 or TRBD2 (5 bases each). Trimming shortened V by 4 bases and J by 4 bases, and 17 bases separated the two germline ends. CDR1 and CDR2 (germline): SGHVS, FNYEAQ. This CDR3 comprises 15 residues. The CDR3 sequence: CASSYGTGVLYEQYF. CDR3 in DNA: TGTGCCAGCAGCTATGGGACGGGCGTCTTATACGAGCAGTACTTC.

The V and J genes are TRBV12-3 or TRBV12-4 and TRBJ2-4, with 8 nucleotides matching TRBD1. Matching the DNA end better, TRBJ2-7 makes the J call doubtful. This CDR3 region has 13 residues. The CDR3 sequence: CASNLGQGREQYF. CDR3 nucleotide sequence: TGTGCCAGCAACTTAGGACAGGGACGCGAGCAGTACTTC.

Points on this clonotype: Being one base from a much bigger clone, this may be a read error. The CDR3, as DNA: TGTGCCACAGGGACAGGGGCGGAGGAGACCCTGTACTTC. It yields the protein CATGTGAEETLYF. V is TRBV10-3 and J is TRBJ2-5; 10 positions match TRBD1. Looked up from germline, CDR1 is ENHRY and CDR2 is SYGVKD. The CDR3 extends over 13 amino acids.

This clonotype was counted a few times. The rearrangement joins TRBV7-2 to TRBJ1-5; D may be TRBD1 (5 bases). The CDR3 has 14 amino acids. The V and J ends lost 4 bases and 5 bases respectively, with 12 bases between them. The V gene's germline CDR1 is SGHTA and CDR2 FQGNSA. The CDR3 reads CASSSDSAYQPQHF. In DNA, the CDR3 is TGTGCCAGCAGCTCCGACAGCGCCTATCAGCCCCAGCATTTT.

This sequence joins TRBV20-1 and TRBJ2-1; D gene ambiguous. The better agreement between TRBJ2-7 and the DNA end casts doubt on the J call. This CDR3 spans 12 amino acids. Germline loops: CDR1 DFQATT, CDR2 SNEGSKA (reference sequence). The CDR3 DNA sequence: TGCAGTGCTAGAATGACTCCGTACGAGCAGTACTTC. Residues: CSARMTPYEQYF.

A word on this clonotype: A much larger clonotype is one base distant, so this may be a read error. This chain links TRBV7-2 with TRBJ2-7, with D possibly TRBD2 on 6 matching bases. The tail of the sequence fits TRBJ2-5 better, so the J call may be wrong. Looked up from germline, CDR1 is SGHTA and CDR2 is FQGNSA. This CDR3 has 16 amino acids. The CDR3 DNA sequence: TGTGCCAGCAGCTTAGGGGTGGGCGACCGGGGGGAGACCCAGTACTTC. Translated, it gives CASSLGVGDRGETQYF.

The V call is TRBV9, the J call TRBJ2-4; TRBD2 is a possible D gene (7 bases). This CDR3 contains 16 residues. In germline, CDR1 is SGDLS, CDR2 YYNGEE. Trimming stripped 4 bases from V and 2 bases from J, with 16 bases between. This CDR3 is CASSPTGGLSKNIQYF. CDR3 coding DNA: TGTGCCAGCAGCCCCACGGGGGGCCTTTCCAAAAACATTCAGTACTTC.

This clonotype was detected a few times. This chain links TRBV29-1 with TRBJ2-3; D uncertain. The V and J ends lost 8 bases and 1 base respectively, with 19 bases between them. The CDR3 is 15 amino acids. Germline V gene lookup returns CDR1 SQVTM and CDR2 ANQGSEA. The DNA for the CDR3 is TGCAGCCCCCGAGCACCCGGGTTTGGCACAGATACGCAGTATTTT. It translates to CSPRAPGFGTDTQYF.

This clonotype was detected ten times or more. The chain uses TRBV2 and TRBJ2-6; no clear D. V lost 6 bases and J lost 0, with 6 bases in between. Germline CDR1 SNHLY, CDR2 FYNNEI. The CDR3 totals 14 residues. This CDR3 is CASRESSGANVLTF. In DNA, the CDR3 is TGTGCCAGCAGGGAGAGCTCTGGGGCCAACGTCCTGACTTTC.

The chain couples TRBV6-2 or TRBV6-3 to TRBJ1-4; D is uncertain. Germline assignment: CDR1 MNHEY and CDR2 SVGEGT. With 5 bases removed from V and 7 bases from J, the gap between germline ends came to 11 bases. The CDR3 has 13 amino acids. CDR3 nucleotides: TGTGCCAGCAGTGCCGATAAAGGTGAAAAACTGTTTTTT. Its translation is CASSADKGEKLFF.

This chain connects TRBV6-5 to TRBJ2-6; a weak D match, TRBD1 (6 bases). There are 18 residues in the CDR3. Per the germline V gene, CDR1 is MNHEY and CDR2 is SVGAGI. The V gene lost 2 bases and the J gene lost 0 bases, with 14 bases spanning the gap. This CDR3 reads CASSYPFQTGSGANVLTF. CDR3 DNA sequence: TGTGCCAGCAGTTACCCGTTTCAGACAGGCTCTGGGGCCAACGTCCTGACTTTC.

The V and J genes are TRBV29-1 and TRBJ1-1; TRBD1 matches at 7 bases. This CDR3 has 13 amino acids. Trimming took 6 bases from V and 1 from J; bases not matched to a gene: 5. CDR1 is SQVTM, CDR2 ANQGSEA, per germline. The CDR3: CSVGRGWNTEAFF. Here the CDR3 DNA reads TGCAGCGTCGGCAGGGGGTGGAACACTGAAGCTTTCTTT.

The chain has TRBV21-1 and TRBJ1-1. TRBV21-1 is noted as a pseudogene. The length of the CDR3 is 10 residues. The CDR3 DNA reads as TGTGCCGGCCAAAACACTGAAGCTTTCTTT. It encodes CAGQNTEAFF.

This clonotype was counted a few times. The chain joins TRBV28 to TRBJ2-1; D unclear. The CDR3 is 13 residues long. Per the germline V gene, CDR1 is MDHEN and CDR2 is SYDVKM. The germline V and J ends were trimmed by 5 bases and 6 bases, with 11 bases remaining between them. The CDR3: CASSVGQVNEQFF. In DNA form, the CDR3 reads TGTGCCAGCAGTGTGGGCCAAGTCAATGAGCAGTTCTTC.

This clonotype was seen only once. The chain carries TRBV10-3 and TRBJ2-5; 13 nucleotides agree with TRBD2. In germline, CDR1 is ENHRY, CDR2 SYGVKD. V lost 5 bases to trimming and J lost 2 bases; unmatched junction nucleotides: 2. There are 15 residues in the CDR3. The CDR3 is CAISRTSGSQETQYF. The CDR3 nucleotides are TGTGCCATCAGTAGGACTAGCGGGAGTCAAGAGACCCAGTACTTC.